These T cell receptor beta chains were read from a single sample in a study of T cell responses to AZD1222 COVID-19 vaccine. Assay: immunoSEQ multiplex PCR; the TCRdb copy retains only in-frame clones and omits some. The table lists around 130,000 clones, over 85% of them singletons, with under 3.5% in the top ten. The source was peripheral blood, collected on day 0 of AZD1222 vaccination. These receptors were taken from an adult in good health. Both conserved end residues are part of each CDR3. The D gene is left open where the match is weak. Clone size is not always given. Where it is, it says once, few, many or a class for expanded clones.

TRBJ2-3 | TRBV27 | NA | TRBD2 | TGTGCCAGCAGTTTAGGCGGGAGGGTCTCAGATACGCAGTATTTT | CASSLGGRVSDTQYF
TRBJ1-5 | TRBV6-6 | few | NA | TGTGCCAGCAGTTACTCGAGAATCCTCCACCCCCAGCATTTT | CASSYSRILHPQHF
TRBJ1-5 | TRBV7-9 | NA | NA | TGTGCCAGCAGCCCGGCGCAGGGCAATCAGCCCCAGCATTTT | CASSPAQGNQPQHF
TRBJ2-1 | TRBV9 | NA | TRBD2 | TGTGCCAGCAGCGTAGACCAGCGGGAGGCTGGTGAGCAGTTCTTC | CASSVDQREAGEQFF
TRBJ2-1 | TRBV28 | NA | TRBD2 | TGTGCCAGCAGTTTTAGGCTAGCGGGAGGTTACAATGAGCAGTTCTTC | CASSFRLAGGYNEQFF
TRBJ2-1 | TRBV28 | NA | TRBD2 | TGTGCCAGCAGTCCCGGACTAGCGGGGACCCCCTACAATGAGCAGTTCTTC | CASSPGLAGTPYNEQFF
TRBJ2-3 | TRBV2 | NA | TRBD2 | TGTGCCAGCAGGGTGACTAGCGGGAGAACAGATACGCAGTATTTT | CASRVTSGRTDTQYF
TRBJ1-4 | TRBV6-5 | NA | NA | TGTGCCAGCAGCCGTGAATCTAGTGAAAAACTGTTTTTT | CASSRESSEKLFF
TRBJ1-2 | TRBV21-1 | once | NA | TGTGCCAGCAGCAGGCCAGGGGAGAGTGACTATGGCTACACCTTC | CASSRPGESDYGYTF
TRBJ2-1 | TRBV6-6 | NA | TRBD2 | TGTGCCAGCAGTGTGCGGGGGGACAATGAGCAGTTCTTC | CASSVRGDNEQFF
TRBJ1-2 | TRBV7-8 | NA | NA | TGTGCCAGCAGCCCGTTTGCCTATGGCTACACCTTC | CASSPFAYGYTF
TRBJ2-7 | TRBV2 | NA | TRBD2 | TGTGCCAGCAGTGAAGGGGTAGCGGGAGGGAACGAGCAGTACTTC | CASSEGVAGGNEQYF
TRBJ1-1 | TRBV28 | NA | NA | TGTGCCAGCAGTTTGGAAGGTCACCCTCTGGATTTCTTT | CASSLEGHPLDFF
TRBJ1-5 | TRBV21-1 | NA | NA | TGTACCAGCAGCCCAAGTCCCCTTACCCTAAGACAGGGCGCGATTCAGCCCCAGCATTTT | CTSSPSPLTLRQGAIQPQHF
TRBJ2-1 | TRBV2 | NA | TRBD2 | TGTGCCAGCAGTGTAGAGGGACTAGTCGGCAATGAGCAGTTCTTC | CASSVEGLVGNEQFF
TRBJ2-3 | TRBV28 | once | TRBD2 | TGTGCCAGCAGCTCCGGACTAGCGGGTGGCACAGATACGCAGTATTTT | CASSSGLAGGTDTQYF
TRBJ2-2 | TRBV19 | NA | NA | TGTGCCAGTAGTATAGACGGAGCCAACACCGGGGAGCTGTTTTTT | CASSIDGANTGELFF
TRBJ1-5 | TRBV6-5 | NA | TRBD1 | TGTGCCAGCAGGGGGGGGACAGCTGGCAATCAGCCCCAGCATTTT | CASRGGTAGNQPQHF
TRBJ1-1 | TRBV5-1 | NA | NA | TGCGCCAGCAGCTTGGGTTTATTGGTGAACACTGAAGCTTTCTTT | CASSLGLLVNTEAFF
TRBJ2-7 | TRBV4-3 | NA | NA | TGCGCCAGCAGCCAGAACAGGGACTACGAGCAGTACTTC | CASSQNRDYEQYF
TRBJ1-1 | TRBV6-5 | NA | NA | TGTGCCAGCAGTTCCTTGGTGAACACTGAAGCTTTCTTT | CASSSLVNTEAFF
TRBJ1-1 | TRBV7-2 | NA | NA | TGTGCCAGCAGCTCCGCTAGGGGCTCTGAAGCTTTCTTT | CASSSARGSEAFF
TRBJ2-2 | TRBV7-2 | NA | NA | TGTGCCAGCAGCCCGCATCTCTACGGGGAGCTGTTTTTT | CASSPHLYGELFF
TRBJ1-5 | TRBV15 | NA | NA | TGTGCCACCAGCAGAGAAGGGGACCAGCCCCAGCATTTT | CATSREGDQPQHF
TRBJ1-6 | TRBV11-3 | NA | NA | TGTGCCAGCAGCATTGACAGCAATTCACCCCTCCACTTT | CASSIDSNSPLHF
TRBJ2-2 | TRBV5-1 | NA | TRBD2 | TGCGCCAGCAGCTTGACTAGCGGGAGCTTTACCGGGGAGCTGTTTTTT | CASSLTSGSFTGELFF
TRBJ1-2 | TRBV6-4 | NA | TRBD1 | TGTGCCAGCAGAGGACTAACCGGGACAGGGGTATATGGCTACACCTTC | CASRGLTGTGVYGYTF
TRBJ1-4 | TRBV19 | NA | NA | TGTGCCAGTAGGGCGAGCTCAACTAATGAAAAACTGTTTTTT | CASRASSTNEKLFF